This TCR beta chain was identified during a study of Ad26.COV2.S vaccination and SARS-CoV-2 variants. Study-wide results and limits: Similar non-spike TCR breadth was seen in vaccine and placebo recipients. Analyses of TCR breadth and depth may have underestimated total T cell responses. Reportedly, after vaccination the spike-specific CD8+ and CD4+ T cell responses displayed substantial breadth.

Sequenced by immunoSEQ multiplex PCR; TCRdb stores in-frame clones only, minus some. The table records some 190,000 clones, around 85% of them present only once. Comments on this clone: No antigen is known for it.

V was cut by 4 bases and J by 0 bases, with 7 bases left in between. The CDR3 length is 14 residues. Per germline, CDR1 SGDLS and CDR2 YYNGEE. The sequence was obtained from a human donor who had recovered from COVID-19. This material consisted of peripheral blood, taken after recovery from COVID-19. The chain links TRBV9 to TRBJ2-2; D call uncertain. The CDR3: CASSTIANTGELFF. In nucleotides, the CDR3 is TGTGCCAGCAGCACCATAGCGAACACCGGGGAGCTGTTTTTT.